Following are 8 T cell receptor beta chains from one sample sequenced in a study of a mutant IDH1 vaccine in newly diagnosed glioma. Clones were sequenced by immunoSEQ multiplex PCR, and TCRdb holds only the in-frame ones, with some missing. The data show about 31,000 clones, around 80% seen once. These receptors have no identified antigens. Noted time point: week 11, during vaccination. The vaccine gave 300 ug of a 20-mer mutant IDH1 peptide subcutaneously per dose. The material was PBMCs, obtained from a glioma patient whose treatment included an IDH1 peptide vaccine. The receptors shown here come from a man younger than 45 with glioma.

Within the sample, this clone is large. The chain joins TRBV25-1 to TRBJ2-3, with a tentative D call TRBD2 (6 bases). V lost 6 bases, J lost 4 bases, and 14 bases lay in between. The CDR3 extends over 14 amino acids. Germline loops: CDR1 MGHDK, CDR2 SYGVNS. The CDR3 loop is CASRGGGTADTQYF. The DNA for the CDR3 is TGTGCCAGCAGAGGAGGAGGGACGGCAGATACGCAGTATTTT.

This chain joins TRBV4-1 and TRBJ2-1; D gene ambiguous. CDR1 and CDR2 (germline): MGHRA, YSYEKL. With 3 bases removed from V and 8 bases from J, the gap between germline ends came to 11 bases. CDR3 length: 13 amino acids. The DNA for the CDR3 is TGCGCCAGCAGCCATAGCCAGGCCCATGAGCAGTTCTTC. Its protein is CASSHSQAHEQFF.

The chain joins TRBV5-6 to TRBJ2-4; D possibly corresponds to TRBD1 (6 bases). The germline CDR1 and CDR2 sequences are SGHDT and YYEEEE. V lost 2 bases, J lost 3 bases, and 9 bases lay in between. The CDR3 covers 14 residues. The CDR3 spells CASSLLDSKNIQYF. CDR3 coding DNA: TGTGCCAGCAGCTTATTGGACAGCAAAAACATTCAGTACTTC.

V gene TRBV21-1 combines with J gene TRBJ2-7; TRBD1, the table's D call, lacks a check against the DNA. TRBV21-1 is a pseudogene locus. The CDR3 length is 14 residues. The DNA for the CDR3 is TGTGCCAGCAGCAAACCCCTTCGACGGACAGGGACTTACTTC. Translated, it gives CASSKPLRRTGTYF.

The V call is TRBV15, the J call TRBJ1-4; TRBD1 matches at 8 bases. Germline V gene data show CDR1 as LNHNV and CDR2 as YYDKDF (reference sequence). This CDR3 has 17 residues. V gave up 5 bases and J gave up 3 bases; unmatched junction bases: 11. The chain's CDR3 is CATSDRTGWGPNEKLFF. CDR3 DNA: TGTGCCACCAGCGACAGGACAGGGTGGGGGCCTAATGAAAAACTGTTTTTT. The full variable domain, rest sourced from reference TRBV15 and TRBJ1-4, is DAMVIQNPRYQVTQFGKPVTLSCSQTLNHNVMYWYQQKSSQAPKLLFHYYDKDFNNEADTPDNFQSRRPNTSFCFLDIRSPGLGDTAMYLCATSDRTGWGPNEKLFFGSGTQLSVL.

The gene calls are TRBV5-4 and TRBJ2-1; 11 positions match TRBD1. Trimming took 3 bases from V and 7 from J; bases not matched to a gene: 6. The CDR3 runs 15 residues. Germline values: CDR1 SGHNT, CDR2 YYREEE (reference sequence). CDR3 nucleotides: TGTGCCAGCAGCTCGCCCCGGGACAGGGGGAATGAGCAGTTCTTC. It codes for CASSSPRDRGNEQFF.

V and J are TRBV5-1 and TRBJ1-2; TRBD1 matches 7 bases. The CDR3 extends over 15 amino acids. CDR1 is SGHRS, CDR2 YFSETQ, per germline. With V trimmed by 7 bases and J by 4 bases, 13 bases remained unmatched. In nucleotides, the CDR3 is TGCGCCAGCCGTTCCGACCGGGACAGCTCCTATGGCTACACCTTC. It yields the protein CASRSDRDSSYGYTF.

This clone appeared once. This chain joins TRBV19 and TRBJ2-7; the D gene is possibly TRBD1 (8 bases). Germline V gives CDR1 LNHDA, CDR2 SQIVND (reference sequence). CDR3 length equals 13 residues. Trimming stripped 9 bases from V and 3 bases from J, with 15 bases between. The CDR3 nucleotides read TGTGCCAGCAAACAGGGGGGGGGCTACGAGCAGTACTTC. This sequence encodes CASKQGGGYEQYF.